This TCR beta chain was observed in a study of CD8+ T cells in alopecia areata. Study-wide results and limits: Compared with normal scalp, lesional scalp had higher clonality and more expanded CD8+ clones.

Obtained from alopecia areata patients were lesional scalp punch biopsies along with peripheral blood. Extracted RNA was reverse transcribed, and the resulting cDNA served as sequencing template. Clones were read by immunoSEQ multiplex PCR, and TCRdb kept only the in-frame ones, dropping some. The table records about 7,400 clones, approximately 65% of them present only once. The germline CDR1 and CDR2 sequences are MNHEY and SMNVEV (reference sequence). CDR3 length: 14 residues. Trimming left V 4 bases short and J 3 bases short, with 12 bases between. This clone has more than one count but fewer than ten. Its cognate antigen is unknown.

The sample consisted of skin, taken at week 0. The genes are TRBV27 and TRBJ1-1, with D possibly matching TRBD1 (6 bases). This receptor was taken from a human donor with alopecia areata. The CDR3, as DNA: TGTGCCAGCAGTTCGGGACAATGGTACACTGAAGCTTTCTTT. It encodes CASSSGQWYTEAFF.